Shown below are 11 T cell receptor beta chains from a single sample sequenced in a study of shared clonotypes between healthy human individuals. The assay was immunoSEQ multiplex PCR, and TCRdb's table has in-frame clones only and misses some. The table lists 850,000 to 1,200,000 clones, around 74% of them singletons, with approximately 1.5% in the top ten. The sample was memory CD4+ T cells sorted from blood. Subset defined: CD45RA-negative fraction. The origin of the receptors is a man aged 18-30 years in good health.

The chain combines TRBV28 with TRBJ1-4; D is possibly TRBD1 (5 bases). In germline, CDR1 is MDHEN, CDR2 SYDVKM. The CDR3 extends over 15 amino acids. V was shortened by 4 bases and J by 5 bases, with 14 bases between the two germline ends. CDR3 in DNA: TGTGCCAGCAGTTCCCCGGGACGTGCCAATGAAAAACTGTTTTTT. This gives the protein CASSSPGRANEKLFF.

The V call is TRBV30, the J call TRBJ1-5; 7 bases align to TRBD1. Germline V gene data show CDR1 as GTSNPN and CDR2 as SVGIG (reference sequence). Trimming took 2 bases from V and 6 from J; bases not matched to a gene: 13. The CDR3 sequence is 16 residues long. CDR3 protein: CAWSPQGGSAGQPQHF. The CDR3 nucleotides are TGTGCCTGGAGTCCCCAGGGGGGGTCGGCGGGTCAGCCCCAGCATTTT. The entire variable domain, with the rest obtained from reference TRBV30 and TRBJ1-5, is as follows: SQTIHQWPATLVQPVGSPLSLECTVEGTSNPNLYWYRQAAGRGLQLLFYSVGIGQISSEVPQNLSASRPQDRQFILSSKKLLLSDSGFYLCAWSPQGGSAGQPQHFGDGTRLSIL.

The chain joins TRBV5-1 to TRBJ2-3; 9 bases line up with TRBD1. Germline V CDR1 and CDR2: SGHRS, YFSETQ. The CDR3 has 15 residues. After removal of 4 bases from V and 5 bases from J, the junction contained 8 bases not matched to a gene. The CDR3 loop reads CASSLSGTGIDTQYF. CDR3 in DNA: TGCGCCAGCAGCCTCTCCGGGACAGGGATAGATACGCAGTATTTT.

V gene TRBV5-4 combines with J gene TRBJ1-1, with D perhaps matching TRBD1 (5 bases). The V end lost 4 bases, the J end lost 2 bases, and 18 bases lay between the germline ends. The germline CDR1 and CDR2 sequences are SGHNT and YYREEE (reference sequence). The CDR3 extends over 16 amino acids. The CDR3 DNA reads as TGTGCCAGCAGCCCGGACGGGGGACGGAGAAACACTGAAGCTTTCTTT. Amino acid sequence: CASSPDGGRRNTEAFF. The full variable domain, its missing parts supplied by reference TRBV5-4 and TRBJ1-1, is ETGVTQSPTHLIKTRGQQVTLRCSSQSGHNTVSWYQQALGQGPQFIFQYYREEENGRGNFPPRFSGLQFPNYSSELNVNALELDDSALYLCASSPDGGRRNTEAFFGQGTRLTVV.

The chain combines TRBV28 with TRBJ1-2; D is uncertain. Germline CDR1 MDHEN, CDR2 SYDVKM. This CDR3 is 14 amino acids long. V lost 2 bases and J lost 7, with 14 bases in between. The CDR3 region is CASSLDRRYSGYTF. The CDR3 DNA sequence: TGTGCCAGCAGTTTAGATCGGCGTTATAGTGGCTACACCTTC.

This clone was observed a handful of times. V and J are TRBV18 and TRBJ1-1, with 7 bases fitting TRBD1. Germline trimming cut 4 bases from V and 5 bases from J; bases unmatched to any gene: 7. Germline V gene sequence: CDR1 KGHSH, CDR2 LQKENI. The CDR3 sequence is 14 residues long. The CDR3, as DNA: TGTGCCAGCTCACTGGACAGGTCGAGTACTGAAGCTTTCTTT. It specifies CASSLDRSSTEAFF. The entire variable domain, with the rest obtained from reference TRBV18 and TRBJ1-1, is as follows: NAGVMQNPRHLVRRRGQEARLRCSPMKGHSHVYWYRQLPEEGLKFMVYLQKENIIDESGMPKERFSAEFPKEGPSILRIQQVVRGDSAAYFCASSLDRSSTEAFFGQGTRLTVV.

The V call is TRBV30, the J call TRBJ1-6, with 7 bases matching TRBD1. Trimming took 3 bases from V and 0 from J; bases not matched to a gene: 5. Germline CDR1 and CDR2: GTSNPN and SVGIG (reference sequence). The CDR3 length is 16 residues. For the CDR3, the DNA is TGTGCCTGGAGGGACAGGTTAAGCTCCTATAATTCACCCCTCCACTTT. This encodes CAWRDRLSSYNSPLHF.

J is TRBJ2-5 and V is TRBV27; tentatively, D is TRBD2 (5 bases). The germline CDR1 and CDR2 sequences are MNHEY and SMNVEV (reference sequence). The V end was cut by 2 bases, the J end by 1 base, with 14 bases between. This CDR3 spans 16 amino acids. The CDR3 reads CASSLSPFGVQETQYF. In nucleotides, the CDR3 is TGTGCCAGCAGTTTAAGCCCTTTCGGGGTCCAAGAGACCCAGTACTTC.

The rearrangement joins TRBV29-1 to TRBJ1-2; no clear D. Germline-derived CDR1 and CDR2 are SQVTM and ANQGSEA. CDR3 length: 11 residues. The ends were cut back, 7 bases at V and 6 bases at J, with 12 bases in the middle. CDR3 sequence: CSAFALNGYTF. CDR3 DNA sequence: TGCAGCGCGTTCGCATTGAATGGCTACACCTTC.

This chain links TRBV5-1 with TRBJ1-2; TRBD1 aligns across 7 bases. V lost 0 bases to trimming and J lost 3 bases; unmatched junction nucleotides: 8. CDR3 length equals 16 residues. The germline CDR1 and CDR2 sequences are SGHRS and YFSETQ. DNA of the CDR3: TGCGCCAGCAGCTTGGGACAGGGAAGTTTAGACTATGGCTACACCTTC. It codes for CASSLGQGSLDYGYTF.

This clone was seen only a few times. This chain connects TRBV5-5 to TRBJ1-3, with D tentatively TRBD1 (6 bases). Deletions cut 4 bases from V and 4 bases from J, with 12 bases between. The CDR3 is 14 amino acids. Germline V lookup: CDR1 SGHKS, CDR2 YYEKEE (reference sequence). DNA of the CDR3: TGTGCCAGCAGCCGCCGGGACATCGGAAACACCATATATTTT. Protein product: CASSRRDIGNTIYF.